This T cell receptor (beta chain) was documented in a study of tumor-infiltrating lymphocytes in primary liver carcinoma (dated by TCRdb to 2015 to 2018). For the wider study: Hepatocellular carcinoma (four) or combined HCC and intrahepatic cholangiocarcinoma (one) was present in the five patients, who were three men and two women aged 30 to 69 years. TCRbeta repertoire sequencing covered 35 or so specimens from 5 patients: some 25 tumor regions, 5 adjacent noncancerous liver tissues and 5 peripheral blood samples. High reproducibility was observed for the technical replicate repertoires, with mean shared-clone rates around 0.89 and correlation coefficients above 0.98. Tumors of the five patients were stage T1-T3 N0M0 with maximum diameters of 4.2 to 10 cm. For each liver tumor, the study sampled five regions along with adjacent normal tissue and blood, and applied TCRbeta repertoire sequencing, expression microarrays and whole-exome sequencing. Each sample produced about 3.65 to 7.5 million productive TCRbeta reads, and read depth showed no significant difference between tissue types. What the study reported, not specific to this receptor: With just a handful of patients in the study, the authors point out that the findings should be validated in a larger study. Because the samples were bulk and unsorted, CD4+ and CD8+ T cell repertoires could not be compared. The top 250 clones accounted for a significantly greater share of the repertoire in tumors than in blood (p = 0.039). Repertoire overlap was higher between tumor regions (mean around 36%) than tumor-adjacent (around 17%) or tumor-blood (14%) pairs, consistent with antigen-driven expansion. Because only the TCR beta chain was sequenced and unpaired alpha chains were not captured, true repertoire diversity is likely underestimated.

Starting from about 500 ng total RNA, TCRbeta-specific cDNA was produced by reverse transcription with a constant-region primer and ProtoScript II reverse transcriptase. The TCRbeta libraries were prepared through three rounds of nested multiplex PCR following a slightly modified ARM-PCR procedure. Sample barcodes and Illumina adapters were added in a final 25-cycle PCR with Deep VentR polymerase. Before sequencing, amplicons of 200-500 bp were purified from gel using a QIAquick gel extraction kit. An Illumina HiSeq 2500 was used to sequence the TCRbeta amplicons, generating 250-bp paired-end reads. Processing in the source paper ran as follows. To recover full CDR3 sequences, reads were quality-trimmed using Trimmomatic v0.33 and paired reads were then merged using FLASH v1.2.11. V, D and J germline segments were assigned to the rearranged TCRbeta sequences using MiGEC v1.2.1b. Clonotype statistics and Shannon-Wiener diversity indices were calculated with VDJtools v1.0.0. To reduce sampling bias, subsequent analyses other than the diversity analysis used only the 250 most abundant clonotypes in each sample. TCRdb reran the public reads through fastp at Q25 and MiXCR, keeping productive beta chains. Identical CDR3 proteins give one entry, which carries the most common genes and DNA. Clone size and V and J calls follow TCRdb, not the original study. Here the sample has about 100,000 distinct CDR3 sequences; around 70% occur a single time. The biggest ten clones account for approximately 30% of the sample.

This clonotype was counted ten times or more. Its target antigen remains unknown. No much larger clonotype is one base removed from it; base qualities were not supplied. Without any cell sorting, total RNA and DNA were extracted together from around 20-30 mg of bulk tissue using the AllPrep DNA/RNA mini kit. Surgical resection was performed in China between 2015 and March 2016 on a handful of patients with histopathologically diagnosed primary liver carcinoma. Patients had chronic HBV infection and were treatment-naive at sampling. Fresh tumor and adjacent tissue pieces were bisected; one half was stored in RNAlater at -80°C, the other sent for histology. The sample taken for sequencing was tumor-adjacent normal liver tissue. The TCR sequence derives from a man aged 35-49 years with primary liver carcinoma and hepatitis B virus infection.

CDR3 protein: CASSLADGPLYEQFF. The nucleotide sequence reads as follows: TGTGCCAGCAGCTTGGCTGACGGTCCCCTTTATGAGCAGTTCTTC. The receptor chain draws on TRBV5-5 and TRBJ2-1; a confident D gene designation cannot be given. Counted from cysteine to phenylalanine, this CDR3 has 15 amino acids. The sequence is cut down to CDR3 DNA, 45 bases in frame from base 1. Deletion took 0 bases off V and 8 bases off J, with a span of 15 bases between the germline ends. The germline V gene (reference sequence) sets CDR1 to SGHKS and CDR2 to YYEKEE.